This T cell receptor beta chain was found in a study of cytomegalovirus exposure and HLA in healthy donors. Study summary: The same platform was used for the 130 or so validation repertoires and the roughly 600 first-cohort repertoires, a later analysis reported. Overall study findings and caveats: Rarity marked most TCR sequences, yet some public TCRs occurred in many donors. Diagnosis of cytomegalovirus status made by the classifier reportedly showed high specificity and sensitivity. Associated with cytomegalovirus, according to the listing, were 150 to 200 TCR beta chains.

As regards this clone: Its matching antigen is unknown.

This table comes from immunoSEQ multiplex PCR, and its TCRdb copy is limited to in-frame clones, with some not included. The profile shows roughly 47,000 clones, under 95% of them singletons. CDR3 length: 12 residues. Germline V gene lookup returns CDR1 MDHEN and CDR2 SYDVKM. V gave up 6 bases and J gave up 7 bases; unmatched junction bases: 5. The sample consisted of PBMCs. The sequence was collected from a woman aged 18-29 years in good health and CMV-seronegative. The V and J genes are TRBV28 and TRBJ1-2; 7 bases map to TRBD1. CDR3 DNA: TGTGCCAGCAGGGAGGGGGCAGGTGGCTACACCTTC. It codes for CASREGAGGYTF.